These 26 T cell receptor beta chains were all obtained from the same sample, sequenced in a study of cytotoxic CD8 clonotypes in ibrutinib-treated CLL. The data were produced by immunoSEQ multiplex PCR, yet TCRdb's version contains in-frame clones alone and is incomplete. The table has about 29,000 clones, 70% to 80% seen once; the top ten hold 40% to 60%. The specimen comprised PBMCs, sampled after 36 months of ibrutinib treatment. These receptors were obtained from a human donor with chronic lymphocytic leukemia.

This clone showed up just a few times. This chain links TRBV19 with TRBJ2-7; D is unresolved. From germline, CDR1 is LNHDA and CDR2 SQIVND (reference sequence). The CDR3 covers 13 residues. With 6 bases removed from V and 4 bases from J, the gap between germline ends came to 13 bases. CDR3 DNA: TGTGCCAGTAGAGACCGGGCGACGTACGAGCAGTACTTC. Residues: CASRDRATYEQYF.

V is TRBV6-1 and J is TRBJ1-2; tentative D call: TRBD1 (5 bases). Per germline, CDR1 MNHNS and CDR2 SASEGT. The length of the CDR3 is 17 residues. The germline V and J ends were trimmed by 0 bases and 3 bases, with 17 bases remaining between them. The CDR3 loop reads CASSEALWGGGDYGYTF. CDR3 nucleotide sequence: TGTGCCAGCAGTGAAGCCCTTTGGGGGGGAGGGGACTATGGCTACACCTTC.

The chain recombines TRBV6-1 with TRBJ1-2; D is uncertain. With 2 bases removed from V and 0 bases from J, the gap between germline ends came to 10 bases. Germline V lookup: CDR1 MNHNS, CDR2 SASEGT. This CDR3 is built from 15 residues. The CDR3 protein is CASSENLLANYGYTF. The CDR3 bases are TGTGCCAGCAGTGAAAATTTACTGGCTAACTATGGCTACACCTTC.

The gene calls are TRBV2 and TRBJ2-3; 8 bases line up with TRBD2. The V and J ends lost 7 bases and 2 bases, in that order; junction bases with no gene match: 14. Germline V lookup: CDR1 SNHLY, CDR2 FYNNEI. The CDR3 covers 17 residues. The CDR3 DNA reads TGTGCCAGCAAACCCAAGGGAAAGCGGGGGTTCACAGATACGCAGTATTTT. It is translated as CASKPKGKRGFTDTQYF.

The genes are TRBV2 and TRBJ2-5, with TRBD2 matching 11 bases. The V gene end was trimmed by 4 bases and the J gene end by 5 bases; junction bases not matched to a gene: 6. The CDR3 length is 15 residues. From germline, CDR1 is SNHLY and CDR2 FYNNEI. The CDR3 protein is CASSGLAGPKETQYF. CDR3 coding DNA: TGTGCCAGCAGTGGACTAGCGGGGCCTAAGGAGACCCAGTACTTC.

This sequence joins TRBV5-4 and TRBJ1-2, with D unclear. Trimming took off 1 base at V and 0 bases at J, with 7 bases between the two ends. The CDR3 totals 14 residues. Germline CDR1 is SGHNT and CDR2 is YYREEE (reference sequence). CDR3 loop: CASSLSSSNYGYTF. The CDR3 region has the DNA TGTGCCAGCAGCTTGTCTTCCTCTAACTATGGCTACACCTTC.

V usage is TRBV7-9 and J usage is TRBJ2-5, with TRBD1 matching over 9 bases. V shed 5 bases, J shed 3 bases, and the junction held 4 bases outside the gene matches. The CDR3 extends over 14 amino acids. Per the germline V gene, CDR1 is SEHNR and CDR2 is FQNEAQ (reference sequence). CDR3 sequence reads: CASSLDRGEETQYF. The CDR3 coding sequence is TGTGCCAGCAGCCTGGACAGGGGAGAAGAGACCCAGTACTTC.

This clone has only one observation. J is TRBJ1-1 and V is TRBV12-5, with a tentative D call TRBD1 (6 bases). Per the germline V gene, CDR1 is LGHNT and CDR2 is FRNRAP. This CDR3 comprises 17 residues. Deletions cut 1 base from V and 4 bases from J, with 19 bases between. The CDR3 sequence: CASGLAGGSGMGTEAFF. The CDR3 DNA reads TGTGCTAGTGGTTTGGCCGGGGGCTCAGGGATGGGCACTGAAGCTTTCTTT.

This clone occurred a few times. This chain links TRBV7-9 with TRBJ1-2; D is unresolved. The CDR3 has 14 residues. Germline values: CDR1 SEHNR, CDR2 FQNEAQ (reference sequence). V was shortened by 5 bases and J by 6 bases, with 16 bases between the two germline ends. CDR3 bases: TGTGCCAGCAGCCCCACGCGCCAGCTACATGGCTACACCTTC. This gives the protein CASSPTRQLHGYTF.

The V gene is TRBV19, the J gene TRBJ2-1, with D perhaps TRBD2 (5 bases). This CDR3 contains 15 residues. V lost 10 bases, J lost 1 base, and 17 bases lay in between. Looked up from germline, CDR1 is LNHDA and CDR2 is SQIVND (reference sequence). Here the CDR3 reads CAISHSEGSYNEQFF. CDR3 DNA sequence: TGTGCCATCTCCCATAGCGAGGGATCCTACAATGAGCAGTTCTTC.

This sequence joins TRBV18 and TRBJ1-1; D is unclear. Trimming removed 2 bases from V and 8 bases from J, with 6 bases in between. In germline, CDR1 is KGHSH, CDR2 LQKENI. The CDR3 is 11 residues long. CDR3 loop: CASSPVEEAFF. The DNA for the CDR3 is TGTGCCAGCTCACCAGTGGAGGAAGCTTTCTTT.

The genes are TRBV7-9 and TRBJ1-1; possible D gene TRBD1, 5 bases. CDR3 size: 16 residues. Germline CDR1 reads SEHNR; CDR2 reads FQNEAQ (reference sequence). Trimming shortened V by 5 bases and J by 3 bases, and 19 bases separated the two germline ends. CDR3 sequence: CASSPLRGMKDTEAFF. In DNA form, the CDR3 reads TGTGCCAGCAGCCCGCTTCGGGGGATGAAGGACACTGAAGCTTTCTTT. Filled out from reference TRBV7-9 and TRBJ1-1, the complete variable domain reads DTGVSQNPRHKITKRGQNVTFRCDPISEHNRLYWYRQTLGQGPEFLTYFQNEAQLEKSRLLSDRFSAERPKGSFSTLEIQRTEQGDSAMYLCASSPLRGMKDTEAFFGQGTRLTVV.

The chain is built from TRBV7-6 and TRBJ2-1; TRBD2 matches 13 bases. With 5 bases clipped from V and 7 bases from J, the junction kept 5 bases outside the gene matches. CDR3 length equals 15 residues. Per the germline V gene, CDR1 is SGHVS and CDR2 is FNYEAQ. The CDR3 sequence: CASSQGLAGINEQFF. The CDR3 nucleotides read TGTGCCAGCAGCCAGGGACTAGCGGGGATAAATGAGCAGTTCTTC.

This clone came up once. This chain links TRBV5-1 with TRBJ2-7, with D possibly being TRBD2 (5 bases). Germline V gene sequence: CDR1 SGHRS, CDR2 YFSETQ. The ends were cut back, 0 bases at V and 0 bases at J, with 13 bases in the middle. The CDR3 is made up of 16 amino acids. The CDR3 sequence is CASSLDSSGSSYEQYF. The CDR3 DNA is TGCGCCAGCAGCTTGGACAGCAGCGGCAGCTCCTACGAGCAGTACTTC.

V gene TRBV9 combines with J gene TRBJ2-5; 9 nucleotides match TRBD2. The germline gives CDR1 SGDLS, CDR2 YYNGEE. The CDR3 consists of 16 residues. V dropped 0 bases and J dropped 5; count of bases not matched to a gene: 8. This CDR3 reads CASSVAGLAGRETQYF. CDR3 nucleotide sequence: TGTGCCAGCAGCGTAGCCGGGCTAGCGGGGAGGGAGACCCAGTACTTC.

V is TRBV27 and J is TRBJ1-4; 8 positions agree with TRBD1. Germline V gene data show CDR1 as MNHEY and CDR2 as SMNVEV (reference sequence). Trimming at V came to 6 bases and at J to 8 bases, leaving 5 bases not matched to a gene. The CDR3 is 13 amino acids. The CDR3 bases are TGTGCCAGCAGCACAGGGGGAGACGAAAAACTGTTTTTT. It encodes CASSTGGDEKLFF. The full variable domain, in which reference TRBV27 and TRBJ1-4 provide the parts outside the CDR3, is EAQVTQNPRYLITVTGKKLTVTCSQNMNHEYMSWYRQDPGLGLRQIYYSMNVEVTDKGDVPEGYKVSRKEKRNFPLILESPSPNQTSLYFCASSTGGDEKLFFGSGTQLSVL.

The V call is TRBV15, the J call TRBJ2-5; no clear D. The CDR3 has 12 residues. Germline-derived CDR1 and CDR2 are LNHNV and YYDKDF (reference sequence). V lost 0 bases to trimming and J lost 6 bases, with 5 bases between them. For the CDR3, the DNA is TGTGCCACCAGCAGAGACAGACAGACCCAGTACTTC. Protein sequence: CATSRDRQTQYF.

In this sample, this clone turned up once. The chain carries TRBV20-1 and TRBJ2-5; D gene uncertain. Germline V gene sequence: CDR1 DFQATT, CDR2 SNEGSKA (reference sequence). V was pared by 1 base and J by 4 bases, with 4 bases between. The CDR3 contains 11 residues. CDR3 region: CSARVGETQYF. CDR3 DNA: TGCAGTGCTAGAGTGGGAGAGACCCAGTACTTC.

This rearrangement joins TRBV9 to TRBJ1-2; the D is unclear. Germline CDR1 reads SGDLS; CDR2 reads YYNGEE. The CDR3 is 13 residues long. V lost 4 bases and J lost 7, with 14 bases in between. The CDR3 is CASSPNPNGGYTF. The CDR3 DNA is TGTGCCAGCAGCCCTAACCCGAACGGTGGCTACACCTTC.

V and J are TRBV7-9 and TRBJ2-3; D is perhaps TRBD1 (6 bases). The germline CDR1 and CDR2 sequences are SEHNR and FQNEAQ (reference sequence). V was shortened by 2 bases and J by 3 bases, with 9 bases between the two germline ends. The CDR3 loop spans 14 amino acids. The CDR3 DNA is TGTGCCAGCAGCTTAAGCACAGGGACAGATACGCAGTATTTT. It specifies CASSLSTGTDTQYF.

The rearrangement uses TRBV5-1 and TRBJ2-5; D possibly corresponds to TRBD1 (6 bases). The germline V gene has CDR1 SGHRS and CDR2 YFSETQ. V was cut by 2 bases and J by 3 bases, with 14 bases left in between. The CDR3 extends over 15 amino acids. CDR3 amino acids: CASSFSGHPEETQYF. The CDR3 bases are TGCGCCAGCAGCTTCTCGGGACACCCAGAAGAGACCCAGTACTTC. The complete variable domain, with remaining parts taken from reference TRBV5-1 and TRBJ2-5, reads KAGVTQTPRYLIKTRGQQVTLSCSPISGHRSVSWYQQTPGQGLQFLFEYFSETQRNKGNFPGRFSGRQFSNSRSEMNVSTLELGDSALYLCASSFSGHPEETQYFGPGTRLLVL.

The chain employs TRBV5-6 and TRBJ1-5, with D unresolved. V shed 2 bases and J shed 5 bases, with 8 bases lying between them. CDR1 and CDR2 from the germline V gene are SGHDT and YYEEEE. The CDR3 length is 13 residues. As DNA, the CDR3 is TGTGCCAGCAGCTTCCAGAGCTATCAGCCCCAGCATTTT. Protein sequence: CASSFQSYQPQHF.

This clone appeared a few times. This chain uses TRBV27 with TRBJ1-6; tentative D call: TRBD1 (5 bases). Trimming removed 6 bases at V and 10 bases at J, with 13 bases between. The CDR3 runs 13 residues. CDR1 and CDR2 from the germline V gene are MNHEY and SMNVEV (reference sequence). CDR3 sequence: CASSEGYRSPLHF. The CDR3 nucleotides read TGTGCCAGCAGCGAAGGTTACAGGTCACCCCTCCACTTT.

The gene calls are TRBV2 and TRBJ2-3, with TRBD1 matching 7 bases. The CDR3 covers 12 residues. Trimming removed 5 bases from V and 6 bases from J; junction bases left unmatched: 2. Per germline, CDR1 SNHLY and CDR2 FYNNEI. CDR3 region: CASSLQGDTQYF. The CDR3 nucleotides read TGTGCCAGCAGTTTACAGGGGGATACGCAGTATTTT.

In its sample, this clone was seen once. This chain joins TRBV4-3 and TRBJ1-2; D remains ambiguous. There are 15 residues in the CDR3. Trimming shortened V by 0 bases and J by 4 bases, and 12 bases separated the two germline ends. Germline V lookup: CDR1 LGHNA, CDR2 YSLEER. CDR3 region: CASSQDKGNSYGYTF. As DNA, the CDR3 is TGCGCCAGCAGCCAAGATAAGGGCAACTCCTATGGCTACACCTTC.

CDR3 sequence: CASSIGLAGGSYNEQFF. The CDR3 DNA reads TGTGCCAGTAGTATAGGGTTAGCGGGGGGGTCCTACAATGAGCAGTTCTTC. The rearrangement links TRBV19 to TRBJ2-1; TRBD2 agrees at 11 bases. Germline-derived CDR1 and CDR2 are LNHDA and SQIVND (reference sequence). The CDR3 spans 17 residues. V shed 1 base, J shed 1 base, and the junction held 3 bases outside the gene matches.